Listed below are T cell receptor beta chains from one sample, sequenced in a study of blood T cell repertoires in COVID-19. Sequenced by immunoSEQ multiplex PCR; TCRdb stores in-frame clones only, minus some. The data show roughly 49,000 clones, 68% seen once. Sequencing input: peripheral blood. The receptor source for this set is a woman aged 70-85 years with acute or convalescent COVID-19. CDR3s include the opening cysteine and the closing phenylalanine or tryptophan. Fields, in order: CDR3 DNA, CDR3 protein, J gene, CDR3 length, clone size, D gene, V gene. The D gene is left open where the match is weak. Only part of the rows carry a size: once, few, many, or a class if the clone is expanded.

CDR3 DNA: TGTGCCACCAGTGGCGACAGGGGGCGTGAGACCCAGTACTTC; CDR3 protein: CATSGDRGRETQYF; J gene: TRBJ2-5; CDR3 length: 14; clone size: -; D gene: TRBD1; V gene: TRBV24-1
CDR3 DNA: TGTGCCAGCAGCGTAGGACAGGGGGCATGGAATTCACCCCTCCACTTT; CDR3 protein: CASSVGQGAWNSPLHF; J gene: TRBJ1-6; CDR3 length: 16; clone size: -; D gene: TRBD1; V gene: TRBV2
CDR3 DNA: TGTGCCAGCTCACCACGGGTGCGGGAGGCCGCGGGTGAGCAGTTCTTC; CDR3 protein: CASSPRVREAAGEQFF; J gene: TRBJ2-1; CDR3 length: 16; clone size: -; D gene: TRBD2; V gene: TRBV18
CDR3 DNA: TGTGCCAGCAGCCCCCATAGCGCCAATGAGCAGTTCTTC; CDR3 protein: CASSPHSANEQFF; J gene: TRBJ2-1; CDR3 length: 13; clone size: -; D gene: -; V gene: TRBV27
CDR3 DNA: TGTGCCAGCAGCTATGAAGGGGGTTGGAATACGGCAACGCAAGAGACCCAGTACTTC; CDR3 protein: CASSYEGGWNTATQETQYF; J gene: TRBJ2-5; CDR3 length: 19; clone size: -; D gene: -; V gene: TRBV7-9
CDR3 DNA: TGTGCCAGCAGCTCCGGGACAGCCTTGTCTAGCACAGATACGCAGTATTTT; CDR3 protein: CASSSGTALSSTDTQYF; J gene: TRBJ2-3; CDR3 length: 17; clone size: -; D gene: TRBD1; V gene: TRBV9
CDR3 DNA: TGTGCCAGCACCTCCGGGACAGGGTGGGGAAAACTGTTTTTT; CDR3 protein: CASTSGTGWGKLFF; J gene: TRBJ1-4; CDR3 length: 14; clone size: -; D gene: TRBD1; V gene: TRBV28
CDR3 DNA: TGTGCCAGCAGCTTGACAGGAGGTGAAAAACTGTTTTTT; CDR3 protein: CASSLTGGEKLFF; J gene: TRBJ1-4; CDR3 length: 13; clone size: -; D gene: -; V gene: TRBV7-3
CDR3 DNA: TGCGCCAGCAGCCTTCAACCCCCGACTAGCGGTACGGTGGATGAGCAGTTCTTC; CDR3 protein: CASSLQPPTSGTVDEQFF; J gene: TRBJ2-1; CDR3 length: 18; clone size: -; D gene: TRBD2; V gene: TRBV4-3
CDR3 DNA: TGTGCCAGCAGTTCCCAGGGTGGGGGGAGCACTGAAGCTTTCTTT; CDR3 protein: CASSSQGGGSTEAFF; J gene: TRBJ1-1; CDR3 length: 15; clone size: -; D gene: -; V gene: TRBV2
CDR3 DNA: TGTGCCAGCAGTGCTAGCCGGGGACAGGCCCAAGAGACCCAGTACTTC; CDR3 protein: CASSASRGQAQETQYF; J gene: TRBJ2-5; CDR3 length: 16; clone size: -; D gene: TRBD1; V gene: TRBV28
CDR3 DNA: TGTGCCAGCAGCTTATCCCAGGATGGCTACACCTTC; CDR3 protein: CASSLSQDGYTF; J gene: TRBJ1-2; CDR3 length: 12; clone size: few; D gene: -; V gene: TRBV13
CDR3 DNA: TGTGCCTGGATAGGACAGACGAACACTGAAGCTTTCTTT; CDR3 protein: CAWIGQTNTEAFF; J gene: TRBJ1-1; CDR3 length: 13; clone size: -; D gene: -; V gene: TRBV30
CDR3 DNA: TGTGCCAGCAGCATTGGACCTTTTACAGGGGAAAAACTGTTTTTT; CDR3 protein: CASSIGPFTGEKLFF; J gene: TRBJ1-4; CDR3 length: 15; clone size: -; D gene: -; V gene: TRBV6-6
CDR3 DNA: TGTGCCAGCAGTTTCGCCTCAGGGGCGCAGGACAATGAGCAGTTCTTC; CDR3 protein: CASSFASGAQDNEQFF; J gene: TRBJ2-1; CDR3 length: 16; clone size: -; D gene: -; V gene: TRBV28
CDR3 DNA: TGTGCCAGCAGCTTAGTGGGACTAGCGGGAGTGGGGTCAGATACGCAGTATTTT; CDR3 protein: CASSLVGLAGVGSDTQYF; J gene: TRBJ2-3; CDR3 length: 18; clone size: -; D gene: TRBD2; V gene: TRBV7-2
CDR3 DNA: TGTGCCAGCAGTCCGACTAGCGGGGGGGATTACACAGATACGCAGTATTTT; CDR3 protein: CASSPTSGGDYTDTQYF; J gene: TRBJ2-3; CDR3 length: 17; clone size: -; D gene: TRBD2; V gene: TRBV25-1
CDR3 DNA: TGTGCCAGCAGCTTACGAGACAGAGATACGCAGTATTTT; CDR3 protein: CASSLRDRDTQYF; J gene: TRBJ2-3; CDR3 length: 13; clone size: few; D gene: -; V gene: TRBV7-2
CDR3 DNA: TGTGCCAGCAGTGGGCCCGGGACTAGCGGGAGGGCCCAAGAGACCCAGTACTTC; CDR3 protein: CASSGPGTSGRAQETQYF; J gene: TRBJ2-5; CDR3 length: 18; clone size: -; D gene: TRBD2; V gene: TRBV6-1
CDR3 DNA: TGTGCCAGAAGCCGGGGAGGCTACCAGTCGAATTCACCCCTCCACTTT; CDR3 protein: CARSRGGYQSNSPLHF; J gene: TRBJ1-6; CDR3 length: 16; clone size: -; D gene: -; V gene: TRBV5-3
CDR3 DNA: TGTGCCAGCAGTTTATGGCGACAGGGCCAAGAGACCCAGTACTTC; CDR3 protein: CASSLWRQGQETQYF; J gene: TRBJ2-5; CDR3 length: 15; clone size: -; D gene: TRBD1; V gene: TRBV28
CDR3 DNA: TGTGCCAGCTCACCTTCCAGATACAATGAGCAGTTCTTC; CDR3 protein: CASSPSRYNEQFF; J gene: TRBJ2-1; CDR3 length: 13; clone size: -; D gene: -; V gene: TRBV18
CDR3 DNA: TGTGCCAGCTCACCGATGACAGAGAACACTGAAGCTTTCTTT; CDR3 protein: CASSPMTENTEAFF; J gene: TRBJ1-1; CDR3 length: 14; clone size: -; D gene: -; V gene: TRBV18
CDR3 DNA: TGTGCCAGCAGCTCTTACGGGAACACTGAAGCTTTCTTT; CDR3 protein: CASSSYGNTEAFF; J gene: TRBJ1-1; CDR3 length: 13; clone size: -; D gene: -; V gene: TRBV5-8
CDR3 DNA: TGTGCCAGCAGTCAATCGACAGGCGGCAATCAGCCCCAGCATTTT; CDR3 protein: CASSQSTGGNQPQHF; J gene: TRBJ1-5; CDR3 length: 15; clone size: -; D gene: -; V gene: TRBV3-1/TRBV3-2
CDR3 DNA: TGTGCCAGCAGCTATGAGGGGGCCGTTAATTCACCCCTCCACTTT; CDR3 protein: CASSYEGAVNSPLHF; J gene: TRBJ1-6; CDR3 length: 15; clone size: -; D gene: TRBD1; V gene: TRBV7-2
CDR3 DNA: TGTGCCAGTAGTACAACCGGGACAGGGGGTTTGGCTAATGAAAAACTGTTTTTT; CDR3 protein: CASSTTGTGGLANEKLFF; J gene: TRBJ1-4; CDR3 length: 18; clone size: -; D gene: TRBD1; V gene: TRBV19
CDR3 DNA: TGTGCCAGCTCCCAGCGGACAGTTATGGGCTACACCTTC; CDR3 protein: CASSQRTVMGYTF; J gene: TRBJ1-2; CDR3 length: 13; clone size: -; D gene: -; V gene: TRBV18
CDR3 DNA: TGTGCCAGTAAGGGAGGGATACTGGACCACAATGAGCAGTTCTTC; CDR3 protein: CASKGGILDHNEQFF; J gene: TRBJ2-1; CDR3 length: 15; clone size: -; D gene: TRBD2; V gene: TRBV19
CDR3 DNA: TGTGCCAGCAGGCCCGGACAGCCCCCGTTGAACTCCTACGAGCAGTACTTC; CDR3 protein: CASRPGQPPLNSYEQYF; J gene: TRBJ2-7; CDR3 length: 17; clone size: -; D gene: -; V gene: TRBV2
CDR3 DNA: TGTGCCAGTAGTATCACAGGGGTAGGTGAAAAACTGTTTTTT; CDR3 protein: CASSITGVGEKLFF; J gene: TRBJ1-4; CDR3 length: 14; clone size: -; D gene: TRBD1; V gene: TRBV19
CDR3 DNA: TGCGCCAGCAGCTTGGCCCGCGTCCAAGAGACCCAGTACTTC; CDR3 protein: CASSLARVQETQYF; J gene: TRBJ2-5; CDR3 length: 14; clone size: -; D gene: -; V gene: TRBV5-1
CDR3 DNA: TGTGCCAGCAGTCCACACCAGGGCCCCCTCGGAGAAGCTTTCTTT; CDR3 protein: CASSPHQGPLGEAFF; J gene: TRBJ1-1; CDR3 length: 15; clone size: -; D gene: -; V gene: TRBV28
CDR3 DNA: TGTGCCAGCAGCGTAGGCATTTTAGCGGGGAGCGAGACCCAGTACTTC; CDR3 protein: CASSVGILAGSETQYF; J gene: TRBJ2-5; CDR3 length: 16; clone size: -; D gene: TRBD2; V gene: TRBV9
CDR3 DNA: TGTGCCAGCAGTGAAAGATGGGCAGACAATCAGCCCCAGCATTTT; CDR3 protein: CASSERWADNQPQHF; J gene: TRBJ1-5; CDR3 length: 15; clone size: -; D gene: -; V gene: TRBV2
CDR3 DNA: TGTGCCATCAGGGGGACTAGCGGGAGCACAGATACGCAGTATTTT; CDR3 protein: CAIRGTSGSTDTQYF; J gene: TRBJ2-3; CDR3 length: 15; clone size: few; D gene: TRBD2; V gene: TRBV10-3
CDR3 DNA: TGTGCCAGCCCGAGAAACAGGGACTCCTACGAGCAGTACTTC; CDR3 protein: CASPRNRDSYEQYF; J gene: TRBJ2-7; CDR3 length: 14; clone size: -; D gene: -; V gene: TRBV21-1
CDR3 DNA: TGCGCCAGCAGGACCGCAGGGGGCGGGACCGGGGAGCTGTTTTTT; CDR3 protein: CASRTAGGGTGELFF; J gene: TRBJ2-2; CDR3 length: 15; clone size: medium-sized; D gene: TRBD1; V gene: TRBV10-2
CDR3 DNA: TGTGCCAGCAGCTTAATCGGGAACCCCGAGACCCAGTACTTC; CDR3 protein: CASSLIGNPETQYF; J gene: TRBJ2-5; CDR3 length: 14; clone size: -; D gene: -; V gene: TRBV7-3
CDR3 DNA: TGTGCCACCAGCAGCGGCTGGGGCCGGTATGGCTACACCTTC; CDR3 protein: CATSSGWGRYGYTF; J gene: TRBJ1-2; CDR3 length: 14; clone size: -; D gene: -; V gene: TRBV15
CDR3 DNA: TGTGCCTGGAGTACAGGGGGCGATAATTCACCCCTCCACTTT; CDR3 protein: CAWSTGGDNSPLHF; J gene: TRBJ1-6; CDR3 length: 14; clone size: -; D gene: TRBD1; V gene: TRBV30
CDR3 DNA: TGTGCCAGTAGCCAGGTCAGCAATCAGCCCCAGCATTTT; CDR3 protein: CASSQVSNQPQHF; J gene: TRBJ1-5; CDR3 length: 13; clone size: -; D gene: -; V gene: TRBV19
CDR3 DNA: TGTGCCAGCAGTTCACAGGGACGTCAGCCCCAGCATTTT; CDR3 protein: CASSSQGRQPQHF; J gene: TRBJ1-5; CDR3 length: 13; clone size: -; D gene: -; V gene: TRBV27
CDR3 DNA: TGTGCCAGCAGCTCCCTGACTAGCGCGGGGTCCGGGGAGCTGTTTTTT; CDR3 protein: CASSSLTSAGSGELFF; J gene: TRBJ2-2; CDR3 length: 16; clone size: -; D gene: TRBD2; V gene: TRBV9
CDR3 DNA: TGTGCCAGCACTCTAACTAGCGGGAACAATGAGCAGTTCTTC; CDR3 protein: CASTLTSGNNEQFF; J gene: TRBJ2-1; CDR3 length: 14; clone size: -; D gene: TRBD2; V gene: TRBV6-5